The T cell receptor (beta chain) described here comes from a study of early T cells in non-severe SARS-CoV-2 infection. The wider study: Bulk RNA taken from unsorted whole blood was sequenced, leaving chains unpaired.

This clonotype was seen a handful of times. Its antigen is undetermined. Whole-study results and caveats: VDJdb matching skewed toward anti-spike CD8 responses, missing private and CD4 specificities.

Unique molecular identifiers were attached to individual cDNA molecules. TCRdb fed the 5' RACE reads into MiXCR, producing one record per CDR3 protein. Of some 81,000 distinct CDR3 sequences listed, 8.5% to 10% were seen once; the top ten hold about 4.8%. CDR1 and CDR2 (germline): LGHDT, YNNKEL (reference sequence). The CDR3 is 13 residues long. Trimming took 5 bases from V and 3 from J, leaving 10 bases between them. This TCR was recovered from an adult who was a healthcare worker with PCR-confirmed SARS-CoV-2 infection or an uninfected control (not recorded which). Source material: whole blood. The chain joins TRBV3-1 to TRBJ1-1; no clear D gene. This CDR3 reads CASSFRRDTEAFF. The CDR3 nucleotides read TGTGCCAGCAGCTTCAGAAGGGACACTGAAGCTTTCTTT.